The clone carrying this T cell receptor beta chain occurred a few times. Its antigen is unknown. There are 13 residues in the CDR3. V lost 4 bases to trimming and J lost 7 bases; unmatched junction nucleotides: 6. CDR1 GTSNPN and CDR2 SVGIG come from the germline V gene (reference sequence). This entry belongs to a study of radiation and T cells in renal cell carcinoma. Study outcomes and limitations: Baseline intratumoral clonotype presence is unknown without pretreatment biopsies.

Generated by immunoSEQ multiplex PCR, the TCRdb table keeps only in-frame clones and is missing some. The sample records fewer than 90,000 clones, 80% to 90% being singletons. The time point denotes: blood 2 weeks post-SBRT. Treatment reported: 15 Gy SBRT to primary tumor, nephrectomy 4 weeks later. The source of this sequence is a woman aged 45-60 years with renal cell carcinoma. The chain joins TRBV30 to TRBJ1-5; 8 positions agree with TRBD1. The specimen was blood, collected from a patient whose treatment included radiotherapy and nephrectomy. The CDR3 DNA reads as TGTGCCTGGACCGGGACAGGTGAACAGCCCCAGCATTTT. Translating gives CAWTGTGEQPQHF.